The source of this TCR beta chain is a study of cytomegalovirus exposure and HLA in healthy donors. Study-wide points: A classifier reportedly called cytomegalovirus status with high sensitivity and specificity. It emerged from a later analysis that several of the most significant clusters appeared to be linked to common viral pathogens. Rare sequences made up most TCRs, while some public TCRs were found in many donors.

The PCR contained 60 Vbeta and 13 Jbeta primers. The assay was immunoSEQ multiplex PCR, and TCRdb's table has in-frame clones only and misses some. The sample has some 130,000 clones, around 82% seen once. A note on this clone: Its antigen is unidentified.

Trimming took 5 bases from V and 4 from J; bases not matched to a gene: 6. Germline loops: CDR1 SGHVS, CDR2 FQNEAQ. The CDR3 totals 15 residues. This TCR derives from a man aged 45-60 years in good health and CMV-seronegative. Material: PBMCs. The V and J genes are TRBV7-8 and TRBJ2-2; 8 bases are a match to TRBD2. As DNA, the CDR3 is TGTGCCAGCAGCAAAGGACTAGCAAGCACCGGGGAGCTGTTTTTT. Translated, it gives CASSKGLASTGELFF.